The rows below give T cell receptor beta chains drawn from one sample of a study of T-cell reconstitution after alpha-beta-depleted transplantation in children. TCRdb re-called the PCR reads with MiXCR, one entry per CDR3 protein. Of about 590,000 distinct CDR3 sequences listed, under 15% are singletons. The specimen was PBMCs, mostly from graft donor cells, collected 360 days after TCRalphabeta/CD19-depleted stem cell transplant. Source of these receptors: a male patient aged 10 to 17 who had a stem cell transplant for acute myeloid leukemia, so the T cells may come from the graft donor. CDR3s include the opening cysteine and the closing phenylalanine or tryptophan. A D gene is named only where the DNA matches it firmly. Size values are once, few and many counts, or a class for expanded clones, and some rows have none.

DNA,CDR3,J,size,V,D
TGCAGCTCCGGGACTAGACCAGATACGCAGTATTTT,CSSGTRPDTQYF,TRBJ2-3,-,TRBV29-1,TRBD2
TGTGCCAGCAGCCTCAGACTAGCGGGCCACTACGAGCAGTACTTC,CASSLRLAGHYEQYF,TRBJ2-7,-,TRBV27,TRBD2
TGTGCCAGCGGGGGGGTTTATGGCTACACCTTC,CASGGVYGYTF,TRBJ1-2,-,TRBV6-5,-
TGCGCCAGCAGTCATCATACAGGGTGCTACGAGCAGTACTTC,CASSHHTGCYEQYF,TRBJ2-7,-,TRBV23-1,-
TGTGCCAGCAGCCAAGGGGGGGACTCCTACGAGCAGTACTTC,CASSQGGDSYEQYF,TRBJ2-7,-,TRBV4-2,-
TGCAGTGCTAGAATCCCTTTGGGGGAGCGGGAGGTTATAGATACGCAGTATTTT,CSARIPLGEREVIDTQYF,TRBJ2-3,-,TRBV20-1,TRBD2
TGTGCCAGCAGCGTTTCCACCGGGACTAGCGTCTACGAGCAGTACTTC,CASSVSTGTSVYEQYF,TRBJ2-7,many,TRBV9,TRBD2
TGCAGTGCAACCGGGACGTATGAGCAGTTCTTC,CSATGTYEQFF,TRBJ2-1,-,TRBV20-1,-
TGTGCCAGCCGGACAGGGATGAGCGGGGAGCTGTTTTTT,CASRTGMSGELFF,TRBJ2-2,few,TRBV7-8,TRBD1
TGTGCCAGCAGCCGGACTAGCGGGAGGCTAAATGAGCAGTTCTTC,CASSRTSGRLNEQFF,TRBJ2-1,-,TRBV7-2,TRBD2